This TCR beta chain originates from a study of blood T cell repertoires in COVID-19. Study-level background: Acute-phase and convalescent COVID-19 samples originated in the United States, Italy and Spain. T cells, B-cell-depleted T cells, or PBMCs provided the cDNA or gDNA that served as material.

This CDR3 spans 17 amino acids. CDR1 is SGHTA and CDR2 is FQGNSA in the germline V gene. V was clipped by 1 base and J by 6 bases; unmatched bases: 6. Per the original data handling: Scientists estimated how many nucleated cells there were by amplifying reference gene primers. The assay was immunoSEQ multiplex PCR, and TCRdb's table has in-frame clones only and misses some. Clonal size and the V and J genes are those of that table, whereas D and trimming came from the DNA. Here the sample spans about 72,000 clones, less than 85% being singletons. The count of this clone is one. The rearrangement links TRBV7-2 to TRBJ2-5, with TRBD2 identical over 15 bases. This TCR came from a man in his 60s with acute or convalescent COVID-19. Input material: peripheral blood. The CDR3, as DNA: TGTGCCAGCAGCTTAGGCGGAGGGACTAGCGGGGGGAAGACCCAGTACTTC. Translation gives CASSLGGGTSGGKTQYF.